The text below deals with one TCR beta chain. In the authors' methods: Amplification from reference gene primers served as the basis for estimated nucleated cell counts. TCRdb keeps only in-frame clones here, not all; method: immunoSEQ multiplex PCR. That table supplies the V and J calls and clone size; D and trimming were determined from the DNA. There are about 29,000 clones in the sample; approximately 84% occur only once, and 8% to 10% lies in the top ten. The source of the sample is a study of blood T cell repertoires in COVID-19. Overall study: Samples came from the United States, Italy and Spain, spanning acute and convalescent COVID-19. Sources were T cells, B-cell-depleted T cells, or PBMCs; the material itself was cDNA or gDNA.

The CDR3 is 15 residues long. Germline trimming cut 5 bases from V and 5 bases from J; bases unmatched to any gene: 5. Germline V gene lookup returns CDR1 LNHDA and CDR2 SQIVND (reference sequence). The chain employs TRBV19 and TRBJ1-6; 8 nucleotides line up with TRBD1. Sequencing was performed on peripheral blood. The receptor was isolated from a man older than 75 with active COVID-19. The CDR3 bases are TGTGCCAGTAGTCCCCGACAGGGGCATAATTCACCCCTCCACTTT. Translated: CASSPRQGHNSPLHF.